The 20 T cell receptor beta chains in this list originate from one sample, sequenced in a study of blood T cell repertoires in COVID-19. Assay: immunoSEQ multiplex PCR; the TCRdb copy retains only in-frame clones and omits some. The sample has under 300,000 clones; 70% to 85% are singletons. Input material: peripheral blood. Receptors were obtained from a middle-aged woman who had recovered from COVID-19.

This clone has only a few counts. The chain uses TRBV5-1 and TRBJ1-4; D gene uncertain. CDR3 length: 17 amino acids. V was trimmed by 4 bases and J by 1 base, leaving 17 bases between them. Looked up from germline, CDR1 is SGHRS and CDR2 is YFSETQ. CDR3: CASSKRGPGRTNEKLFF. The CDR3 DNA follows: TGCGCCAGCAGCAAGCGAGGGCCGGGTCGAACTAATGAAAAACTGTTTTTT.

The gene calls are TRBV7-2 and TRBJ2-7; 7 bases map to TRBD1. The CDR3 is made up of 14 amino acids. CDR1 is SGHTA, CDR2 FQGNSA, per germline. Trimming cost V 1 base and J 2 bases; bases outside gene matches: 2. The CDR3 spells CASSLGGQAYEQYF. The DNA for the CDR3 is TGTGCCAGCAGCTTAGGCGGACAGGCCTACGAGCAGTACTTC.

This chain joins TRBV28 and TRBJ2-5, with a possible D match to TRBD2 (6 bases). The CDR3 contains 15 residues. V gave up 3 bases and J gave up 1 base, with 12 bases separating them. From germline, CDR1 is MDHEN and CDR2 SYDVKM. The CDR3 protein is CASSFSGVLQETQYF. CDR3 sequence (DNA): TGTGCCAGCAGTTTTTCGGGGGTCCTCCAAGAGACCCAGTACTTC.

CDR3 nucleotides: TGCAGCGTAGCGGGGGCAAAAAACTCCTACGAGCAGTACTTC. It specifies CSVAGAKNSYEQYF. The chain is built from TRBV29-1 and TRBJ2-7, with 8 positions matching TRBD2. Germline V gene sequence: CDR1 SQVTM, CDR2 ANQGSEA. J lost 0 bases, V lost 6 bases, and 7 bases had no gene match. The CDR3 totals 14 residues.

The chain couples TRBV6-1 to TRBJ1-2, with 9 bases identical to TRBD1. Trimming at V came to 0 bases and at J to 3 bases, leaving 8 bases not matched to a gene. Germline CDR1 reads MNHNS; CDR2 reads SASEGT. There are 17 residues in the CDR3. The CDR3 nucleotides are TGTGCCAGCAGTGAAGCGGGACAGGGAGGTATTGACTATGGCTACACCTTC. It translates to CASSEAGQGGIDYGYTF.

The J gene is TRBJ2-1, the V gene TRBV7-9, with D unresolved. The CDR3 is 12 amino acids. Germline values: CDR1 SEHNR, CDR2 FQNEAQ (reference sequence). Trimming took 1 base from V and 8 from J, leaving 6 bases between them. Here the CDR3 DNA reads TGTGCCAGCAGCTTAGGCGTCGATGAGCAGTTCTTC. As protein: CASSLGVDEQFF.

The chain combines TRBV5-8 with TRBJ1-2; D is possibly TRBD1 (6 bases). V lost 4 bases and J 2 bases, leaving 12 bases between the germline ends. Germline CDR1 is SGHTS and CDR2 is YDEGEE. CDR3 length: 14 amino acids. The CDR3 nucleotides read TGTGCCAGCAGCAAGGACAGCTTCAACTATGGCTACACCTTC. This gives the protein CASSKDSFNYGYTF.

This chain's CDR3 is CASSLDGQPYGYTF. CDR3 coding DNA: TGCGCCAGCAGCTTGGACGGACAGCCTTATGGCTACACCTTC. The rearrangement joins TRBV5-1 to TRBJ1-2; possibly TRBD1 for D (6 bases). The CDR3 sequence is 14 residues long. The germline CDR1 and CDR2 sequences are SGHRS and YFSETQ. The V gene lost 0 bases and the J gene lost 5 bases, with 11 bases spanning the gap.

This chain joins TRBV7-2 and TRBJ1-6; D call uncertain. The CDR3 is 15 residues long. Germline loops: CDR1 SGHTA, CDR2 FQGNSA. Trimming took 2 bases from V and 7 from J, leaving 12 bases between them. CDR3 bases: TGTGCCAGCAGCTTACAACCGGGAGCCAATTCACCCCTCCACTTT. It specifies CASSLQPGANSPLHF.

The chain couples TRBV5-6 to TRBJ2-7; D is unresolved. The germline V gene encodes CDR1 SGHDT and CDR2 YYEEEE. The length of the CDR3 is 11 residues. Between the trimmed V and J ends, which lost 2 bases and 6 bases, there was a span of 6 bases. In DNA, the CDR3 is TGTGCCAGCAGCTTTCTAGGCGAGCAGTACTTC. As protein: CASSFLGEQYF. The full variable domain, completed using reference TRBV5-6 and TRBJ2-7, is DAGVTQSPTHLIKTRGQQVTLRCSPKSGHDTVSWYQQALGQGPQFIFQYYEEEERQRGNFPDRFSGHQFPNYSSELNVNALLLGDSALYLCASSFLGEQYFGPGTRLTVT.

The chain combines TRBV5-6 with TRBJ2-2, with D tentatively TRBD1 (6 bases). The CDR3 is 16 amino acids. Looked up from germline, CDR1 is SGHDT and CDR2 is YYEEEE. The ends were cut back, 2 bases at V and 3 bases at J, with 14 bases in the middle. The CDR3 here is CASSLTGIADTGELFF. CDR3 DNA: TGTGCCAGCAGCTTAACAGGGATTGCCGACACCGGGGAGCTGTTTTTT.

This chain links TRBV20-1 with TRBJ2-5; TRBD1 might be the D (5 bases). The CDR3 is 13 amino acids. CDR1 DFQATT and CDR2 SNEGSKA come from the germline V gene (reference sequence). V lost 3 bases and J 4 bases, leaving 12 bases between the germline ends. CDR3 amino acids: CSASTDSPETQYF. CDR3 sequence (DNA): TGCAGTGCTAGTACCGACAGTCCAGAGACCCAGTACTTC.

This clone was counted many times. The chain couples TRBV2 to TRBJ2-7, with 9 bases matching TRBD2. Looked up from germline, CDR1 is SNHLY and CDR2 is FYNNEI. The CDR3 has 16 residues. The J segment lost 7 bases and the V segment lost 0 bases, leaving 10 bases of the junction unmatched. The CDR3 loop is CASSEAGLAWVKEQYF. In DNA, the CDR3 is TGTGCCAGCAGTGAAGCGGGACTAGCTTGGGTGAAGGAGCAGTACTTC.

The rearrangement uses TRBV6-1 and TRBJ2-3; D is unclear. Germline CDR1 is MNHNS and CDR2 is SASEGT. The CDR3 extends over 13 amino acids. The V end was cut by 2 bases, the J end by 5 bases, with 8 bases between. CDR3 nucleotide sequence: TGTGCCAGCAGTGAACGAGCTAAAGATACGCAGTATTTT. It encodes CASSERAKDTQYF.

The V gene is TRBV5-1, the J gene TRBJ2-2, with 9 bases lining up with TRBD1. Per the germline V gene, CDR1 is SGHRS and CDR2 is YFSETQ. This CDR3 is 15 amino acids long. Trimming removed 2 bases from V and 6 bases from J; junction bases left unmatched: 5. The CDR3 sequence is CASSFQGQGSGELFF. In DNA form, the CDR3 reads TGCGCCAGCAGCTTCCAGGGACAGGGTTCCGGGGAGCTGTTTTTT.

The V call is TRBV19, the J call TRBJ2-3, with 11 bases identical to TRBD2. The CDR3 runs to 15 residues. Germline CDR1 LNHDA, CDR2 SQIVND (reference sequence). Trimming cost V 7 bases and J 4 bases; bases outside gene matches: 7. CDR3 loop: CASTKLAGEADTQYF. The CDR3 DNA sequence: TGTGCCAGTACCAAACTAGCGGGGGAGGCAGATACGCAGTATTTT. The full variable domain, in which reference TRBV19 and TRBJ2-3 provide the parts outside the CDR3, is DGGITQSPKYLFRKEGQNVTLSCEQNLNHDAMYWYRQDPGQGLRLIYYSQIVNDFQKGDIAEGYSVSREKKESFPLTVTSAQKNPTAFYLCASTKLAGEADTQYFGPGTRLTVL.

V and J are TRBV2 and TRBJ1-1, with a tentative D call TRBD1 (6 bases). CDR1 SNHLY and CDR2 FYNNEI come from the germline V gene. This CDR3 comprises 13 residues. The V end lost 6 bases, the J end lost 1 base, and 9 bases lay between the germline ends. CDR3 in amino acids: CASRMTGNTEAFF. The CDR3 coding sequence is TGTGCCAGCAGAATGACAGGGAACACTGAAGCTTTCTTT. The entire variable domain, with the rest obtained from reference TRBV2 and TRBJ1-1, is as follows: EPEVTQTPSHQVTQMGQEVILRCVPISNHLYFYWYRQILGQKVEFLVSFYNNEISEKSEIFDDQFSVERPDGSNFTLKIRSTKLEDSAMYFCASRMTGNTEAFFGQGTRLTVV.

J is TRBJ1-5 and V is TRBV27; D is unclear. CDR3 size: 13 residues. V lost 5 bases and J 7 bases, leaving 12 bases between the germline ends. The germline V gene encodes CDR1 MNHEY and CDR2 SMNVEV (reference sequence). This CDR3 reads CASSTGGNQPQHF. The DNA for the CDR3 is TGTGCCAGCAGTACCGGAGGGAACCAGCCCCAGCATTTT.

The chain's CDR3 is CASSLSRGGWNTEAFF. The DNA for the CDR3 is TGTGCCAGCAGTTTATCGCGGGGGGGGTGGAACACTGAAGCTTTCTTT. The chain is built from TRBV27 and TRBJ1-1, with TRBD1 as a possible D gene (5 bases). V was trimmed by 0 bases and J by 1 base, leaving 12 bases between them. Germline CDR1 is MNHEY and CDR2 is SMNVEV (reference sequence). This CDR3 spans 16 amino acids.

The J gene is TRBJ2-7, the V gene TRBV11-3; perhaps TRBD1 as D (5 bases). The germline V gene has CDR1 SGHNT and CDR2 YENEEA. The ends were cut back, 1 base at V and 3 bases at J, with 16 bases in the middle. This CDR3 has 16 residues. The CDR3 bases are TGTGCCAGCAGCTTAGGACAGCCAAATAGAAACTACGAGCAGTACTTC. Translation: CASSLGQPNRNYEQYF. The complete variable domain, with remaining parts taken from reference TRBV11-3 and TRBJ2-7, reads EAGVVQSPRYKIIEKKQPVAFWCNPISGHNTLYWYLQNLGQGPELLIRYENEEAVDDSQLPKDRFSAERLKGVDSTLKIQPAELGDSAVYLCASSLGQPNRNYEQYFGPGTRLTVT.